This is a list of T cell receptor beta chains from one sample in a study of PD-L1 blockade in urothelial cancer. The method was immunoSEQ multiplex PCR; TCRdb's version includes in-frame clones alone and lacks a portion of them. The data contain about 19,000 clones, around 90% of them singletons. This specimen was PBMCs, taken around atezolizumab (anti-PD-L1) treatment. The receptors derive from a man aged 45-60 years with urothelial cancer. The CDR3 runs from the conserved cysteine through the conserved F or W. The D gene is left open where the match is weak. Clone size is given for some rows only: seen once, a few or many times, or a class if the clone is expanded.

D	size	V	J	CDR3	DNA
NA	NA	TRBV5-1	TRBJ2-6	CASSGDREAGANVLTF	TGCGCCAGCAGCGGCGACAGGGAGGCTGGGGCCAACGTCCTGACTTTC
NA	once	TRBV27	TRBJ2-7	CASGYAGAGYEQYF	TGTGCCAGCGGTTATGCGGGGGCCGGCTACGAGCAGTACTTC
TRBD2	once	TRBV6-1	TRBJ2-2	CASSEGQGGPGELFF	TGTGCCAGCAGTGAAGGGCAGGGAGGGCCCGGGGAGCTGTTTTTT
NA	NA	TRBV7-9	TRBJ2-1	CASSLVEVRGSEQFF	TGTGCCAGCAGCTTAGTAGAGGTCCGTGGATCTGAGCAGTTCTTC
NA	NA	TRBV10-3	TRBJ2-7	CATDRVFGGRPYEQYF	TGTGCCACGGACAGGGTATTCGGGGGGCGGCCCTACGAGCAGTACTTC
NA	NA	TRBV11-2	TRBJ2-6	CASSFPPGSGANVLTF	TGTGCCAGCAGCTTTCCCCCAGGCTCTGGGGCCAACGTCCTGACTTTC
NA	NA	TRBV5-1	TRBJ1-4	CASSLGNGGREKLFF	TGCGCCAGCAGCTTGGGTAACGGGGGTCGGGAAAAACTGTTTTTT
TRBD2	NA	TRBV10-1	TRBJ2-1	CASSAGLAGEQFF	TGCGCCAGCAGTGCGGGTCTAGCGGGTGAGCAGTTCTTC
NA	NA	TRBV29-1	TRBJ1-3	CSVELPGAGNTIYF	TGCAGCGTTGAATTGCCAGGGGCTGGAAACACCATATATTTT
TRBD1	NA	TRBV6-1	TRBJ1-4	CASSEGQGFEKLFF	TGTGCCAGCAGTGAAGGACAGGGTTTTGAAAAACTGTTTTTT
TRBD2	NA	TRBV27	TRBJ2-5	CASSLLGTVGGVDQETQYF	TGTGCCAGCAGTTTATTAGGAACAGTGGGGGGGGTGGACCAAGAGACCCAGTACTTC
NA	NA	TRBV5-6	TRBJ2-7	CASSLWPGAYEQYF	TGTGCCAGCAGCTTGTGGCCAGGCGCCTACGAGCAGTACTTC
NA	NA	TRBV28	TRBJ1-3	CASSLGHFGTPSSGNTIYF	TGTGCCAGCAGTTTAGGGCACTTTGGGACACCGAGCTCTGGAAACACCATATATTTT
TRBD2	few	TRBV5-5	TRBJ2-1	CASSLSPGLAGGGSYNEQFF	TGTGCCAGCAGCTTGTCCCCGGGACTAGCGGGAGGAGGCTCCTACAATGAGCAGTTCTTC
TRBD2	NA	TRBV9	TRBJ2-3	CASSPGGLALLTQYF	TGTGCCAGCAGCCCGGGGGGACTAGCCCTTTTGACGCAGTATTTT
TRBD2	NA	TRBV18	TRBJ2-1	CASSPFPVGGVYNEQFF	TGTGCCAGCTCACCTTTCCCCGTGGGGGGGGTCTACAATGAGCAGTTCTTC
NA	NA	TRBV5-1	TRBJ1-1	CASSKAGVTEAFF	TGCGCCAGCAGCAAAGCAGGGGTAACTGAAGCTTTCTTT
TRBD2	few	TRBV4-2	TRBJ2-1	CASSLLSGGADGSSYNEQFF	TGTGCCAGCAGCCTCCTAAGCGGGGGGGCCGATGGTAGCTCCTACAATGAGCAGTTCTTC
NA	NA	TRBV7-9	TRBJ1-1	CASRPGGGKSEAFF	TGTGCCAGCAGGCCCGGGGGGGGGAAGAGTGAAGCTTTCTTT
NA	few	TRBV29-1	TRBJ2-1	CSVDPTSYNEQFF	TGCAGCGTTGACCCGACTAGCTACAATGAGCAGTTCTTC
NA	NA	TRBV6-5	TRBJ1-1	CASSYSGAEAFF	TGTGCCAGCAGTTACTCAGGGGCTGAAGCTTTCTTT
NA	NA	TRBV9	TRBJ1-6	CASSVAGDYNSPLHF	TGTGCCAGCAGCGTAGCTGGAGACTATAATTCACCCCTCCACTTT
NA	NA	TRBV19	TRBJ1-1	CASNEQRNTEAFF	TGTGCCAGTAACGAACAGAGGAACACTGAAGCTTTCTTT
NA	NA	TRBV10-1	TRBJ2-2	CASSEGGLAIDTGELFF	TGCGCCAGCAGTGAGGGAGGGCTAGCGATCGACACCGGGGAGCTGTTTTTT
NA	NA	TRBV20-1	TRBJ2-3	CSAGRSDTQYF	TGCAGTGCGGGGCGATCGGATACGCAGTATTTT
TRBD2	NA	TRBV4-1	TRBJ2-7	CASSQDLTSGYAYEQYF	TGCGCCAGCAGCCAAGATTTGACTAGCGGGTACGCCTACGAGCAGTACTTC
NA	NA	TRBV13	TRBJ2-7	CASSLGRGFTYEQYF	TGTGCCAGCAGCTTAGGCCGGGGTTTTACCTACGAGCAGTACTTC
NA	NA	TRBV28	TRBJ2-6	CASNKGIVWTSGANVLTF	TGTGCCAGCAACAAGGGGATAGTTTGGACCTCTGGGGCCAACGTCCTGACTTTC
TRBD1	NA	TRBV14	TRBJ1-2	CASSQTRGSYGYTF	TGTGCCAGCAGCCAGACCAGGGGGTCCTATGGCTACACCTTC
TRBD2	NA	TRBV11-2	TRBJ2-7	CASSFPSGTSGAYEQYF	TGTGCCAGCAGCTTCCCTTCCGGGACTAGCGGGGCTTACGAGCAGTACTTC
NA	few	TRBV29-1	TRBJ2-7	CSVRSGRAYEQYF	TGCAGCGTTCGGTCTGGCAGGGCCTACGAGCAGTACTTC
NA	NA	TRBV5-4	TRBJ2-1	CASSLAQATGEQFF	TGTGCCAGCAGCTTGGCACAGGCTACCGGGGAGCAGTTCTTC
NA	once	TRBV6-5	TRBJ1-5	CASGGERSNQPQHF	TGTGCCAGCGGAGGCGAACGTAGCAATCAGCCCCAGCATTTT
TRBD1	once	TRBV19	TRBJ2-6	CASSRGQANSGANVLTF	TGTGCCAGTAGCAGAGGACAGGCAAACTCTGGGGCCAACGTCCTGACTTTC
TRBD2	NA	TRBV6-6	TRBJ2-5	CASSYDGLAGAETQYF	TGTGCCAGCAGTTACGACGGACTAGCGGGGGCAGAGACCCAGTACTTC
NA	few	TRBV5-4	TRBJ2-3	CASSLGGTDTQYF	TGTGCCAGCAGCTTGGGCGGGACAGATACGCAGTATTTT
NA	NA	TRBV7-3	TRBJ1-6	CASSPVGVSVNSPLHF	TGTGCCAGCAGCCCTGTAGGGGTTTCTGTTAATTCACCCCTCCACTTT
NA	few	TRBV7-3	TRBJ1-1	CASSEHGGANTEAFF	TGTGCCAGCAGCGAGCACGGGGGGGCGAACACTGAAGCTTTCTTT
NA	few	TRBV6-5	TRBJ1-1	CASSLRGWDTEAFF	TGTGCCAGCAGCCTCAGGGGTTGGGACACTGAAGCTTTCTTT
TRBD2	NA	TRBV2	TRBJ2-7	CASRATSGGVDEQYF	TGTGCCAGCAGAGCCACTAGCGGGGGCGTCGACGAGCAGTACTTC
TRBD2	NA	TRBV11-3	TRBJ2-1	CASSLGLAGGRTGNEQFF	TGTGCCAGCAGCCTGGGACTAGCGGGAGGGCGGACTGGCAATGAGCAGTTCTTC
TRBD1	NA	TRBV6-1	TRBJ1-2	CASRQTGALYGYTF	TGTGCCAGCAGGCAGACAGGGGCTCTCTATGGCTACACCTTC
TRBD1	NA	TRBV9	TRBJ1-1	CASSVQGGLNTEAFF	TGTGCCAGCAGCGTACAGGGGGGACTGAACACTGAAGCTTTCTTT
TRBD2	NA	TRBV10-1	TRBJ2-3	CASSEVAGRTDTQYF	TGCGCCAGCAGTGAGGTAGCGGGTCGAACAGATACGCAGTATTTT
TRBD1	NA	TRBV9	TRBJ2-1	CASSVSYRGLYNEQFF	TGTGCCAGCAGCGTAAGCTACAGGGGCCTCTACAATGAGCAGTTCTTC
TRBD2	NA	TRBV7-8	TRBJ2-3	CASSVTSGGALADTQYF	TGTGCCAGCAGCGTTACTAGCGGGGGGGCCCTGGCAGATACGCAGTATTTT
TRBD2	NA	TRBV9	TRBJ2-3	CASSVDLAGEDTQYF	TGTGCCAGCAGCGTAGATCTAGCGGGGGAAGATACGCAGTATTTT
TRBD1	NA	TRBV27	TRBJ2-5	CASSLGDPGQIQETQYF	TGTGCCAGCAGTTTAGGGGACCCGGGACAGATACAAGAGACCCAGTACTTC
NA	NA	TRBV6-4	TRBJ2-1	CASSDRLLGGEQFF	TGTGCCAGCAGTGACCGCCTCCTAGGGGGTGAGCAGTTCTTC
NA	NA	TRBV5-1	TRBJ1-2	CASSLRTGTAGYTF	TGCGCCAGCAGCTTGCGCACAGGGACGGCGGGCTACACCTTC
NA	NA	TRBV18	TRBJ2-7	CASSPPRGGQGSYEQYF	TGTGCCAGCTCACCACCTCGTGGCGGGCAAGGCTCCTACGAGCAGTACTTC
TRBD1	NA	TRBV5-1	TRBJ1-5	CASSLSPTGSNQPQHF	TGCGCCAGCAGCTTGTCCCCGACAGGGAGCAATCAGCCCCAGCATTTT
NA	NA	TRBV4-3	TRBJ1-5	CASSQEMGGVGQPQHF	TGCGCCAGCAGCCAAGAGATGGGAGGGGTAGGCCAGCCCCAGCATTTT